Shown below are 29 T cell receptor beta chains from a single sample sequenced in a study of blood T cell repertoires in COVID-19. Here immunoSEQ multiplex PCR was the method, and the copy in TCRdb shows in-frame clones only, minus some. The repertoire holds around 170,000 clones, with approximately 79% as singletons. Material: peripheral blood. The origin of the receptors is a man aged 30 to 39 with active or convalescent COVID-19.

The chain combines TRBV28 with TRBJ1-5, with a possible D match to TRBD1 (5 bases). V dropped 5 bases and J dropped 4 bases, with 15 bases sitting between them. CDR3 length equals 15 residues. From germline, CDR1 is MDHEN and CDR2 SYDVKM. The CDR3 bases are TGTGCCAGCAGTGAGACAGCCTCGTTTAATCAGCCCCAGCATTTT. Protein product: CASSETASFNQPQHF.

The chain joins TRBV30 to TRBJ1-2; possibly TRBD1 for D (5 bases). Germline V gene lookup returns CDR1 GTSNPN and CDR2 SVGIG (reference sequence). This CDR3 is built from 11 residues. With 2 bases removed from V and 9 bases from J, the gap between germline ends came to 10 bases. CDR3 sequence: CAWSRSDSYTF. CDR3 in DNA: TGTGCCTGGAGTCGGTCGGACAGCTACACCTTC.

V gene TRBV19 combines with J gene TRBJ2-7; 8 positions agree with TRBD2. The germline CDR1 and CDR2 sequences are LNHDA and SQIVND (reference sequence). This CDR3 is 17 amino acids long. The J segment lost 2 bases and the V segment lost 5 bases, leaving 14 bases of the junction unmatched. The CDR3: CASSFRGGRGRTYEQYF. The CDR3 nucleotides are TGTGCCAGTAGTTTCCGCGGGGGGCGAGGCCGGACCTACGAGCAGTACTTC.

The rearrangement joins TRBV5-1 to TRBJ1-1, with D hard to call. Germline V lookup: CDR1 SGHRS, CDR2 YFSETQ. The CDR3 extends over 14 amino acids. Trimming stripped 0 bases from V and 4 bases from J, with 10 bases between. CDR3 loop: CASSLDKFGTEAFF. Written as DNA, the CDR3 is TGCGCCAGCAGCTTGGATAAGTTCGGCACTGAAGCTTTCTTT.

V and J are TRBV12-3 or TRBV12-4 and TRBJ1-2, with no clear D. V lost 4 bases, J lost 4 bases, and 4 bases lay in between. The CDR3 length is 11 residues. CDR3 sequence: CASSYGYGYTF. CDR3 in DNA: TGTGCCAGCAGTTACGGCTATGGCTACACCTTC.

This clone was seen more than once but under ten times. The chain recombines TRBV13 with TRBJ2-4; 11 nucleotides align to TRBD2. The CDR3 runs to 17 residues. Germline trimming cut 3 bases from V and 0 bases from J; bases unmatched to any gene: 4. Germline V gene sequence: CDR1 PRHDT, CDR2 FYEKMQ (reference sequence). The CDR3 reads CASSFGTSGLAKNIQYF. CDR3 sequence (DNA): TGTGCCAGCAGCTTTGGGACTAGCGGTCTAGCCAAAAACATTCAGTACTTC. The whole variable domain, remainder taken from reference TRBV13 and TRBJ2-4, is AAGVIQSPRHLIKEKRETATLKCYPIPRHDTVYWYQQGPGQDPQFLISFYEKMQSDKGSIPDRFSAQQFSDYHSELNMSSLELGDSALYFCASSFGTSGLAKNIQYFGAGTRLSVL.

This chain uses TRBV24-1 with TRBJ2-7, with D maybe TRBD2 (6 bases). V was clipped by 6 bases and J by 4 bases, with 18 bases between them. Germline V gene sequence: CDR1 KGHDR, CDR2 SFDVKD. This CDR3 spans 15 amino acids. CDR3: CATSPRARGSYEQYF. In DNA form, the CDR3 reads TGTGCCACCAGTCCGAGAGCCCGGGGGAGTTACGAGCAGTACTTC.

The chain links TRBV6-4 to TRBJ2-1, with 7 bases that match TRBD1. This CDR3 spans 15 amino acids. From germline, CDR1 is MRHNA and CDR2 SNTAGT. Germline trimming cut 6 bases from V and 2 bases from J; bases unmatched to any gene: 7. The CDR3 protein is CASSPQGQAYNEQFF. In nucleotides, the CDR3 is TGTGCCAGCAGCCCACAGGGGCAAGCCTACAATGAGCAGTTCTTC.

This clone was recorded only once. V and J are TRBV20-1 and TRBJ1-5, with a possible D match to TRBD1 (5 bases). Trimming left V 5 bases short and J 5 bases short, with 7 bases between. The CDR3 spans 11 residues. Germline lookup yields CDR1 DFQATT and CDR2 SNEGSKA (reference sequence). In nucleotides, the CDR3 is TGCAGTGCTTCGGGGGATCAGCCCCAGCATTTT. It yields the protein CSASGDQPQHF.

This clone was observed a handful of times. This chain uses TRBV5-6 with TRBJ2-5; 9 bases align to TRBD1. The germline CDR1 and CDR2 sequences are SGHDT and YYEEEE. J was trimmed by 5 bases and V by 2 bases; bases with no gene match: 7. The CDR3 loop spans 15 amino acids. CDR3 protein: CASSLGTGIGETQYF. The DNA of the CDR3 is TGTGCCAGCAGCTTAGGGACAGGGATAGGGGAGACCCAGTACTTC.

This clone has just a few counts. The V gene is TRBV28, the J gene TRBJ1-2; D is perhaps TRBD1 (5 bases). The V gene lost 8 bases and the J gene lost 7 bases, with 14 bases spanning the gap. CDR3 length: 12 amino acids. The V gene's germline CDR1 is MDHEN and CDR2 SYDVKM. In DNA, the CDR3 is TGTGCCAGCTATACATTTCAGGGTGGCTACACCTTC. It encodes CASYTFQGGYTF.

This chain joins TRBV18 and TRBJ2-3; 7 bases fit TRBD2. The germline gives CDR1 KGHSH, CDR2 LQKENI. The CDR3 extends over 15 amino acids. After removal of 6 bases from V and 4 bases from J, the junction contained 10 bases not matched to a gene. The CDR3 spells CASSPRTSNADTQYF. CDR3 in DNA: TGTGCCAGCTCCCCCCGGACTAGTAACGCAGATACGCAGTATTTT.

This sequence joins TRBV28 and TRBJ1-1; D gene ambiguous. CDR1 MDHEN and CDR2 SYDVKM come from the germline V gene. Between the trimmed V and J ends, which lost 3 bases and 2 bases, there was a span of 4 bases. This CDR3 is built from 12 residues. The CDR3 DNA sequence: TGTGCCAGCAGTTTCCAAAACACTGAAGCTTTCTTT. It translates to CASSFQNTEAFF.

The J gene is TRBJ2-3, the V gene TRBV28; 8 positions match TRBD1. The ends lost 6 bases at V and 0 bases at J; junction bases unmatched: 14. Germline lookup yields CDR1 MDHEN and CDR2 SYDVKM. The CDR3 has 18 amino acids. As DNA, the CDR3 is TGTGCCAGCAGGCTCAGGGACAGGTTCTTCTCTAGCACAGATACGCAGTATTTT. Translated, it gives CASRLRDRFFSSTDTQYF.

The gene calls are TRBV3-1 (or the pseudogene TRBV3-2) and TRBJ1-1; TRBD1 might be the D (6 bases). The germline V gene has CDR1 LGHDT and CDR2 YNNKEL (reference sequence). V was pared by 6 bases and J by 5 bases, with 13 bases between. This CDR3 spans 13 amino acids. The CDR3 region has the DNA TGTGCCAGCAGACAGGGTAAGAGTACTGAAGCTTTCTTT. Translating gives CASRQGKSTEAFF.

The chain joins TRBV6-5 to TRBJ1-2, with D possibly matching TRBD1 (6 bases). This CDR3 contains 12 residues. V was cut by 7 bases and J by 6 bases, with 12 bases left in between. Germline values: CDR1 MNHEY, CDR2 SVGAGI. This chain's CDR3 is CASMWGRDGYTF. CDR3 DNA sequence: TGTGCCAGCATGTGGGGGCGGGATGGCTACACCTTC.

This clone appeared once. CDR3 residues: CATSTSSNTGELFF. DNA for the CDR3: TGTGCCACCAGCACCTCCTCGAACACCGGGGAGCTGTTTTTT. This chain uses TRBV15 with TRBJ2-2; no clear D. This CDR3 contains 14 residues. Germline V CDR1 and CDR2: LNHNV, YYDKDF (reference sequence). Trimming removed 4 bases from V and 0 bases from J, with 6 bases in between.

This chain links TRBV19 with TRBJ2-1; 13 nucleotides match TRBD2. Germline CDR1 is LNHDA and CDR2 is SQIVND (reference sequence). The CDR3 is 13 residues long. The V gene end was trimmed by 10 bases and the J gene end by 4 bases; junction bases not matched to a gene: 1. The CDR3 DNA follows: TGTGCCACGGGACTAGCGGGGTACAATGAGCAGTTCTTC. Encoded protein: CATGLAGYNEQFF.

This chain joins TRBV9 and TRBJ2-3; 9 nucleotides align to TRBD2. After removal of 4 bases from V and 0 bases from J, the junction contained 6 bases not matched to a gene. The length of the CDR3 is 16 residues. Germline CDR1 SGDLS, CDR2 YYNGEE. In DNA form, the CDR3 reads TGTGCCAGCAGCACGTTGGCGGGGGGGAGCACAGATACGCAGTATTTT. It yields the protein CASSTLAGGSTDTQYF.

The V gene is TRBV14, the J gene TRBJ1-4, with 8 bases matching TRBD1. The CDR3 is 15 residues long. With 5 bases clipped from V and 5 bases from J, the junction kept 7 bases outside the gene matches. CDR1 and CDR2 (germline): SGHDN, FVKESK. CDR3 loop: CASSEGQALNEKLFF. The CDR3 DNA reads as TGTGCCAGCAGCGAGGGACAGGCATTGAATGAAAAACTGTTTTTT.

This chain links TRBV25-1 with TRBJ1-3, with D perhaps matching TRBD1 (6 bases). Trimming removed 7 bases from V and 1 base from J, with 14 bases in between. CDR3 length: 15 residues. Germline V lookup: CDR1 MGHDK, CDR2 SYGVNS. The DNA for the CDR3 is TGTGCCAGCATCCAAACAGGGAAATCTGGAAACACCATATATTTT. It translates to CASIQTGKSGNTIYF.

DNA of the CDR3: TGTGCCAGCAGTGGGCAGGCGGGGGAAAAACTGTTTTTT. Translating gives CASSGQAGEKLFF. The rearrangement joins TRBV2 to TRBJ1-4; D is unresolved. The CDR3 has 13 residues. V lost 4 bases to trimming and J lost 8 bases, with 11 bases between them. The germline gives CDR1 SNHLY, CDR2 FYNNEI.

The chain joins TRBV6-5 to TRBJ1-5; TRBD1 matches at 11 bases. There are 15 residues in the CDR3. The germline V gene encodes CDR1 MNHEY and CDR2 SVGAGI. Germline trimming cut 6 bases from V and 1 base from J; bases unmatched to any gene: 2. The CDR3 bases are TGTGCCAGCAGCGGACAGGGGGCAAGCAATCAGCCCCAGCATTTT. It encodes CASSGQGASNQPQHF.

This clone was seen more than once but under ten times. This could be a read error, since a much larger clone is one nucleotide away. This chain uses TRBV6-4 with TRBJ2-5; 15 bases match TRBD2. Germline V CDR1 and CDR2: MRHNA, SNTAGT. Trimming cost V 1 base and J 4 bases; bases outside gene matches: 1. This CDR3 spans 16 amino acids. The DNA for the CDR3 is TGTGCCAGCAGTGACTGGACTAGCGGGGGGGCAGAGACCCAGTACTTC. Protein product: CASSDWTSGGAETQYF.

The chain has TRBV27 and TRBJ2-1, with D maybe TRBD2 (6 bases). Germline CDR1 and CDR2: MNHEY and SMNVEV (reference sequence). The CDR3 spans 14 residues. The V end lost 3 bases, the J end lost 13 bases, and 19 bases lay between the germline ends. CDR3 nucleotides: TGTGCCAGCAGTTTGGTTAGCGGCGGACGTGAACAGTTCTTC. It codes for CASSLVSGGREQFF.

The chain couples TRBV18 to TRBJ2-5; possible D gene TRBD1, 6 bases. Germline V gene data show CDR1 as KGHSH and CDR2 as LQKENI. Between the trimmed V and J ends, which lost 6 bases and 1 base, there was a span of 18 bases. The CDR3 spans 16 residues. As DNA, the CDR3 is TGTGCCAGCTCGCCCAGGGCAGGGGCGAGCCAAGAGACCCAGTACTTC. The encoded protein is CASSPRAGASQETQYF.

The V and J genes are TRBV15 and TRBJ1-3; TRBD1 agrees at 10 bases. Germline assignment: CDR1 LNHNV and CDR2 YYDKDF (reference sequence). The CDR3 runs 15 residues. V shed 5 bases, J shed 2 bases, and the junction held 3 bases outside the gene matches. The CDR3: CATSRGTGAGNTIYF. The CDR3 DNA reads TGTGCCACCAGCCGGGGGACAGGGGCTGGAAACACCATATATTTT.

The CDR3 DNA reads TGTGCCAGCAGCATCGAGACGGGAGCTGGAAACACCATATATTTT. Protein: CASSIETGAGNTIYF. The chain employs TRBV13 and TRBJ1-3; D gene ambiguous. V was shortened by 5 bases and J by 2 bases, with 13 bases between the two germline ends. Germline V gene sequence: CDR1 PRHDT, CDR2 FYEKMQ (reference sequence). This CDR3 contains 15 residues.

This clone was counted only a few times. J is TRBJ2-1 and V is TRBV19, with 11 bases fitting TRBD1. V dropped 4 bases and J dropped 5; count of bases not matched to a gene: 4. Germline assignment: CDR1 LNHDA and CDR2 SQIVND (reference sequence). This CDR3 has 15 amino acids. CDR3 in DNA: TGTGCCAGTAGTAAACAGGACAGGGGGCACAATGAGCAGTTCTTC. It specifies CASSKQDRGHNEQFF.